What follows describes a single T cell receptor (beta chain). The CDR3 spans 14 residues. Germline CDR1 is GTSNPN and CDR2 is SVGIG (reference sequence). Trimming removed 4 bases at V and 1 base at J, with 11 bases between. This record comes from a study of CD8 T cells in Susac syndrome. It was with random hexamers that 0.5 to 1 ug RNA was reverse transcribed. Across 54 Vbeta and 13 Jbeta, immunoSEQ multiplex PCR amplified TCR beta CDR3. TCRdb independently ran MiXCR on the immunoSEQ multiplex PCR reads; one entry per CDR3 protein. This sample carries 160,000 or so distinct CDR3 sequences, over 95% of them seen once, and the ten largest clones take roughly 0.16%. Stable or active relapsing-remitting multiple sclerosis, untreated and meeting revised McDonald criteria, defined the controls.

V gene TRBV30 combines with J gene TRBJ2-1; D ambiguous. This clonotype originated in a human donor with multiple sclerosis. The material sequenced was CD8+ T cells from PBMCs. The CDR3 DNA reads TGTGCCTGGAAACCGGGCGGTTCCTACAATGAGCAGTTCTTC. Amino acid sequence: CAWKPGGSYNEQFF. The whole variable domain, filled in from reference TRBV30 and TRBJ2-1, reads SQTIHQWPATLVQPVGSPLSLECTVEGTSNPNLYWYRQAAGRGLQLLFYSVGIGQISSEVPQNLSASRPQDRQFILSSKKLLLSDSGFYLCAWKPGGSYNEQFFGPGTRLTVL.